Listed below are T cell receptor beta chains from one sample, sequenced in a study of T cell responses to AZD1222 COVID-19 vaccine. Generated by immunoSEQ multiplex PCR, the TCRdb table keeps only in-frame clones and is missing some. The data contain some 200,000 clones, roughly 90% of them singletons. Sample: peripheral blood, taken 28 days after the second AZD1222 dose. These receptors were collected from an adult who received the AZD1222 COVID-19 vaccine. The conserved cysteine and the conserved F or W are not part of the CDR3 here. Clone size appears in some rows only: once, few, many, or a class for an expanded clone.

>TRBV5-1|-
ASSLAGGMTYEQY
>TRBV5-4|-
ASSPRTGGNTEAF
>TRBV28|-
ASSLTDGEGWNTEAF
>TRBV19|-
ASSTETSYEQY
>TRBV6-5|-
ASSGTEYGYT
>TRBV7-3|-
ASSLGDNEQF
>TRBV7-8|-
ASSLGGLAEETQY
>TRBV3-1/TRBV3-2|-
ASSQEVEQY
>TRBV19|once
ASSMGRTGLYEQY
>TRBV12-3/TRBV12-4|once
ASSFGQPDEAF
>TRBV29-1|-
SVEEYAGTAYNEQF
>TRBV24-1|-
ATSGTARNEQF